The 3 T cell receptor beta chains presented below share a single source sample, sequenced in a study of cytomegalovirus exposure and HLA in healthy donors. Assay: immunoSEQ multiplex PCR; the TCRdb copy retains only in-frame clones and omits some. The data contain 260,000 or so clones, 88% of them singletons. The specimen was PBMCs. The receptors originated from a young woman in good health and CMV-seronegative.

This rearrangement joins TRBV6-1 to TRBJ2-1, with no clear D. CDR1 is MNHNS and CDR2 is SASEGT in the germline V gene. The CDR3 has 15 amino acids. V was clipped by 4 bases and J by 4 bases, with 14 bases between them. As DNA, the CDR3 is TGTGCCAGCAGTGGACTTACTCCCAGTTACAATGAGCAGTTCTTC. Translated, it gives CASSGLTPSYNEQFF.

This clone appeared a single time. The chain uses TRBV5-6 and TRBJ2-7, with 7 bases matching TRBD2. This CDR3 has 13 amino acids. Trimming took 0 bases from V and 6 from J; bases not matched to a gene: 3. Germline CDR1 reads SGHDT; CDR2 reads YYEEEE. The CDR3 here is CASSLVREREQYF. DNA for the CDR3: TGTGCCAGCAGCTTGGTGCGGGAGCGCGAGCAGTACTTC.

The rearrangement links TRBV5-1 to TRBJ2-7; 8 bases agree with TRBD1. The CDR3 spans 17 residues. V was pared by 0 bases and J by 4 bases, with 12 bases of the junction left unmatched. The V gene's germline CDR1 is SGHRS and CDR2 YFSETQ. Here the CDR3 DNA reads TGCGCCAGCAGCTTGGGTCCGGACAGGGTCACCCCATACGAGCAGTACTTC. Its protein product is CASSLGPDRVTPYEQYF.